These 23 T cell receptor beta chains were sequenced from one sample in a study of T cell clonotyping in hematopoietic cell transplantation. Profiling relied on immunoSEQ multiplex PCR, and the TCRdb table lists in-frame clones only, not all of them. This sample carries around 13,000 clones, roughly 83% of them seen once, and the ten largest clones take roughly 6.3%. The specimen was PBMCs, collected 100 days after allogeneic stem cell transplant. The receptor set was obtained from a female patient aged 40 to 50 who had an allogeneic stem cell transplant from a related donor, so T cells may come from the graft donor. Some clones in this sample may be carry-over from other donors' samples.

This clone was picked up one time. The J gene is TRBJ2-1, the V gene TRBV19; 12 nucleotides agree with TRBD2. This CDR3 has 18 residues. Trimming cost V 1 base and J 9 bases; bases outside gene matches: 13. Germline V lookup: CDR1 LNHDA, CDR2 SQIVND (reference sequence). The CDR3 protein is CASSIGPGGGLAGSEQFF. The CDR3, as DNA: TGTGCCAGTAGTATAGGCCCCGGGGGAGGACTAGCGGGGAGTGAGCAGTTCTTC. Supplemented by reference TRBV19 and TRBJ2-1, the full variable domain reads DGGITQSPKYLFRKEGQNVTLSCEQNLNHDAMYWYRQDPGQGLRLIYYSQIVNDFQKGDIAEGYSVSREKKESFPLTVTSAQKNPTAFYLCASSIGPGGGLAGSEQFFGPGTRLTVL.

This clone was seen only once. The V call is TRBV14, the J call TRBJ1-1, with TRBD1 identical over 9 bases. Trimming removed 2 bases from V and 0 bases from J; junction bases left unmatched: 4. CDR3 size: 16 residues. Germline V gives CDR1 SGHDN, CDR2 FVKESK. CDR3 in DNA: TGTGCCAGCAGCCAACCCGGACAGGGGCTGAACACTGAAGCTTTCTTT. This encodes CASSQPGQGLNTEAFF.

V usage is TRBV10-3 and J usage is TRBJ2-2; D perhaps matches TRBD2 (5 bases). CDR3 length: 18 amino acids. V dropped 3 bases and J dropped 6 bases, with 23 bases sitting between them. Germline CDR1 is ENHRY and CDR2 is SYGVKD. The CDR3 is CAISERRLGGVDAGELFF. The CDR3 DNA sequence: TGTGCCATCAGTGAACGAAGATTAGGAGGCGTCGACGCCGGGGAGCTGTTTTTT.

The chain links TRBV30 to TRBJ2-1; 9 bases align to TRBD2. V trimming: 0 bases; J trimming: 8 bases; junction bases outside the gene matches: 17. Germline assignment: CDR1 GTSNPN and CDR2 SVGIG (reference sequence). The CDR3 runs to 18 residues. The CDR3 DNA is TGTGCCTGGAGTGTCCGGGAGTTCGGCGGGAGGGCCATCTATGAGCAGTTCTTC. Encoded protein: CAWSVREFGGRAIYEQFF.

CDR3 protein: CASSLGGYRMAQYF. The CDR3 DNA reads as TGTGCCAGCAGCTTGGGAGGGTACAGGATGGCGCAGTACTTC. The V and J genes are TRBV5-6 and TRBJ2-7; D is possibly TRBD1 or TRBD2 (5 bases each). The CDR3 is 14 amino acids. Germline V gives CDR1 SGHDT, CDR2 YYEEEE. Trimming left V 0 bases short and J 9 bases short, with 16 bases between. Variable domain in full (rest from reference TRBV5-6 and TRBJ2-7): DAGVTQSPTHLIKTRGQQVTLRCSPKSGHDTVSWYQQALGQGPQFIFQYYEEEERQRGNFPDRFSGHQFPNYSSELNVNALLLGDSALYLCASSLGGYRMAQYFGPGTRLTVT.

The rearrangement links TRBV19 to TRBJ1-2, with a weak D call TRBD1 (5 bases). CDR3 size: 15 residues. The V gene's germline CDR1 is LNHDA and CDR2 SQIVND (reference sequence). V was clipped by 7 bases and J by 0 bases, with 15 bases between them. Written as DNA, the CDR3 is TGTGCCAGTACAAACGTCCAGGGATCTAACTATGGCTACACCTTC. Translating it yields CASTNVQGSNYGYTF.

The rearrangement links TRBV29-1 to TRBJ2-7; a weak D match, TRBD2 (5 bases). CDR1 is SQVTM, CDR2 ANQGSEA, per germline. Trimming took off 4 bases at V and 2 bases at J, with 12 bases between the two ends. This CDR3 comprises 13 residues. CDR3 sequence: CSVGTREPYEQYF. DNA for the CDR3: TGCAGCGTTGGAACCCGGGAACCCTACGAGCAGTACTTC.

This rearrangement joins TRBV30 to TRBJ2-4, with D possibly TRBD2 on 7 matching bases. Trimming removed 8 bases from V and 9 bases from J, with 17 bases in between. This CDR3 is 12 amino acids long. The germline gives CDR1 GTSNPN, CDR2 SVGIG (reference sequence). The CDR3, as DNA: TGTGCCGCGGAGGGGGGGGACGGCATTCAGTACTTC. Translating it yields CAAEGGDGIQYF.

The chain couples TRBV7-8 to TRBJ2-4; tentative D call: TRBD2 (6 bases). The CDR3 runs 16 residues. Germline CDR1 is SGHVS and CDR2 is FQNEAQ. Trimming cost V 5 bases and J 5 bases, with 19 bases left between them. The CDR3 is CASSLGFREAQNIQYF. The CDR3 nucleotides read TGTGCCAGCAGCCTTGGTTTCAGGGAGGCCCAAAACATTCAGTACTTC.

This clone was observed once. The chain joins TRBV2 to TRBJ1-3; D is unclear. Trimming took off 5 bases at V and 2 bases at J, with 10 bases between the two ends. The CDR3 loop spans 14 amino acids. Per germline, CDR1 SNHLY and CDR2 FYNNEI. CDR3 coding DNA: TGTGCCAGCAGTTATACAGATACTGGAAACACCATATATTTT. Translating it yields CASSYTDTGNTIYF.

The V call is TRBV28, the J call TRBJ1-4; D is ambiguous. The CDR3 is 15 residues long. Germline V lookup: CDR1 MDHEN, CDR2 SYDVKM. Trimming removed 2 bases from V and 10 bases from J, with 17 bases in between. The CDR3 DNA reads TGTGCCAGCAGTTTACGCGACGGCGGATTGGGAAAACTGTTTTTT. It translates to CASSLRDGGLGKLFF.

The chain employs TRBV6-5 and TRBJ1-4, with 8 bases identical to TRBD1. The CDR3 is made up of 14 amino acids. Germline V CDR1 and CDR2: MNHEY, SVGAGI. V gave up 5 bases and J gave up 8 bases; unmatched junction bases: 7. This CDR3 reads CASSKTGDREKLFF. CDR3 DNA: TGTGCCAGCAGTAAGACAGGGGATAGGGAAAAACTGTTTTTT.

The rearrangement joins TRBV5-4 to TRBJ2-5, with D possibly matching TRBD1 (6 bases). V lost 4 bases and J lost 0, with 10 bases in between. The V gene's germline CDR1 is SGHNT and CDR2 YYREEE (reference sequence). The CDR3 totals 14 residues. CDR3 coding DNA: TGTGCCAGCAGCCGGACAGTATACCAAGAGACCCAGTACTTC. This sequence encodes CASSRTVYQETQYF.

The V gene is TRBV5-6, the J gene TRBJ2-5; D uncertain. This CDR3 spans 14 amino acids. The germline V gene has CDR1 SGHDT and CDR2 YYEEEE. Trimming removed 4 bases from V and 2 bases from J, with 12 bases in between. The CDR3 coding sequence is TGTGCCAGCAGCAGGGCTAGTGTACAAGAGACCCAGTACTTC. As protein: CASSRASVQETQYF. The full variable domain, its missing parts supplied by reference TRBV5-6 and TRBJ2-5, is DAGVTQSPTHLIKTRGQQVTLRCSPKSGHDTVSWYQQALGQGPQFIFQYYEEEERQRGNFPDRFSGHQFPNYSSELNVNALLLGDSALYLCASSRASVQETQYFGPGTRLLVL.

The chain joins TRBV28 to TRBJ2-7, with D unresolved. CDR1 and CDR2 from the germline V gene are MDHEN and SYDVKM. This CDR3 is 13 amino acids long. Trimming removed 1 base from V and 4 bases from J, with 8 bases in between. The chain's CDR3 is CASSLLGSYEQYF. CDR3 DNA sequence: TGTGCCAGCAGTTTATTGGGGTCTTACGAGCAGTACTTC.

The DNA of the CDR3 is TGCGCCAGCAGCTTGATAGGGACAGGGGGCGAACTCTACACCTTC. It yields the protein CASSLIGTGGELYTF. V and J are TRBV5-1 and TRBJ1-2; 12 nucleotides match TRBD1. Germline CDR1 and CDR2: SGHRS and YFSETQ. The V gene end was trimmed by 1 base and the J gene end by 10 bases; junction bases not matched to a gene: 8. This CDR3 is built from 15 residues.

The chain couples TRBV6-5 to TRBJ2-3; D might be TRBD1 (6 bases). The CDR3 is made up of 14 amino acids. With 6 bases removed from V and 3 bases from J, the gap between germline ends came to 13 bases. Germline V gene data show CDR1 as MNHEY and CDR2 as SVGAGI. The CDR3 bases are TGTGCCAGCAGCAGGGACACTTGGACAGATACGCAGTATTTT. Protein sequence: CASSRDTWTDTQYF.

The chain is built from TRBV6-5 and TRBJ2-7; D unresolved. Germline assignment: CDR1 MNHEY and CDR2 SVGAGI. The CDR3 has 10 residues. V gave up 8 bases and J gave up 7 bases, with 9 bases separating them. CDR3 protein: CASPLREQYF. The CDR3 DNA follows: TGTGCCAGCCCCCTTCGGGAGCAGTACTTC.

V gene TRBV7-9 combines with J gene TRBJ2-7, with D hard to call. Looked up from germline, CDR1 is SEHNR and CDR2 is FQNEAQ (reference sequence). There are 11 residues in the CDR3. Between the trimmed V and J ends, which lost 1 base and 7 bases, there was a span of 5 bases. CDR3 sequence: CASSLVREQYF. The CDR3 DNA follows: TGTGCCAGCAGCTTAGTTCGGGAGCAGTACTTC.

J is TRBJ2-6 and V is TRBV19; D is unresolved. The CDR3 is 15 residues long. Germline loops: CDR1 LNHDA, CDR2 SQIVND (reference sequence). V dropped 4 bases and J dropped 0 bases, with 7 bases sitting between them. In DNA, the CDR3 is TGTGCCAGTAGTACAGTAGGCTCTGGGGCCAACGTCCTGACTTTC. It yields the protein CASSTVGSGANVLTF. Variable domain in full (rest from reference TRBV19 and TRBJ2-6): DGGITQSPKYLFRKEGQNVTLSCEQNLNHDAMYWYRQDPGQGLRLIYYSQIVNDFQKGDIAEGYSVSREKKESFPLTVTSAQKNPTAFYLCASSTVGSGANVLTFGAGSRLTVL.

This clone was detected once. CDR3 DNA sequence: TGCAGCGTTGAGGAAGGGAACTATGGCTACACCTTC. Protein sequence: CSVEEGNYGYTF. This chain connects TRBV29-1 to TRBJ1-2; D is unresolved. The CDR3 contains 12 residues. Germline CDR1 and CDR2: SQVTM and ANQGSEA. V was cut by 3 bases and J by 2 bases, with 7 bases left in between.

This chain connects TRBV11-1 to TRBJ2-3; the D gene is possibly TRBD2 (6 bases). The CDR3 runs 11 residues. V dropped 3 bases and J dropped 10 bases, with 8 bases sitting between them. Germline CDR1 reads SGHAT; CDR2 reads FQDESV (reference sequence). As DNA, the CDR3 is TGTGCCAGCAGCTTTAGGGAGGCGCAGTATTTT. This gives the protein CASSFREAQYF.

The V call is TRBV30, the J call TRBJ2-1; D is uncertain. Trimming stripped 3 bases from V and 6 bases from J, with 12 bases between. CDR3 length: 13 residues. Germline loops: CDR1 GTSNPN, CDR2 SVGIG (reference sequence). As DNA, the CDR3 is TGTGCCTGGAGAAATTCCCCGGGCAATGAGCAGTTCTTC. It specifies CAWRNSPGNEQFF.